These T cell receptor beta chains were read from a single sample in a study of T cells expressing NK-cell markers. TCRdb reprocessed the 5' RACE reads, with one entry per CDR3 protein and no DNA. Its table lists 150,000 to 200,000 distinct CDR3 sequences. The source material was blood T cells: a sorted CD56 or NKG2C T cell subset, CD4+ or CD8+ T cells, or bulk PBMC T cells (not recorded which). Receptors originate from a woman between 18 and 69 years old in good health. CDR3s include the opening cysteine and the closing phenylalanine or tryptophan.

v_gene	j_gene	CDR3aa
TRBV12-3/TRBV12-4	TRBJ1-3	CASSLEWSAPSGNTIYF
TRBV6-1	TRBJ2-1	CASSEGRGPYNEQFF
TRBV20-1	TRBJ1-1	CSATPGGYPEAFF
TRBV5-4	TRBJ2-1	CASSLGGGDYNEQFF
TRBV12-3/TRBV12-4	TRBJ1-6	CASSWGDRAGSPLHF
TRBV3-1	TRBJ1-1	CASSAYSQGASGTEAFF
TRBV3-1	TRBJ2-1	CASSPGLTSSYNEQFF
TRBV12-3/TRBV12-4	TRBJ1-4	CASSPRGGLKGEKLFF
TRBV10-3	TRBJ1-5	CAISVEGDQPQHF
TRBV7-8	TRBJ1-6	CASSLAAGSSYNSPLHF
TRBV25-1	TRBJ1-4	CASSEFAGAEGKLFF
TRBV12-3/TRBV12-4	TRBJ1-4	CASSLQGLNEKLFF
TRBV12-3/TRBV12-4	TRBJ1-1	CASTLRVRTEAFF
TRBV9	TRBJ2-1	CASSHMGGSINEQFF
TRBV12-3/TRBV12-4	TRBJ2-1	CASRPSGRAFNEQFF
TRBV6-2/TRBV6-3	TRBJ2-3	CASSYSTRGTVSSTDTQYF
TRBV6-1	TRBJ2-2	CASGRGTSGRTGELFF
TRBV6-1	TRBJ1-6	CASGEGAGVEPLHF
TRBV4-1	TRBJ2-1	CASSQAGTGLRNEQFF